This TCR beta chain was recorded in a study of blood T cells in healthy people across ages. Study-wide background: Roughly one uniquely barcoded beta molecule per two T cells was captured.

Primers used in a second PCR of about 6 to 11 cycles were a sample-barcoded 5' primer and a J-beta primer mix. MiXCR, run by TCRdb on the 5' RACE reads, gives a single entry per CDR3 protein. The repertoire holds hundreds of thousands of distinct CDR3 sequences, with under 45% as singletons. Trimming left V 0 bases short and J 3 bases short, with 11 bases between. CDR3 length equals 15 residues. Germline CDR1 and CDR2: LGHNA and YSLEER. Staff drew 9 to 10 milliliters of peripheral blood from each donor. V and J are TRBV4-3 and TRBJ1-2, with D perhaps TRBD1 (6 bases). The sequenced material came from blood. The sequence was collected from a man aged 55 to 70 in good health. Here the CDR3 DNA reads TGCGCCAGCAGCCAAGACGCCGGGGGCGACTATGGCTACACCTTC. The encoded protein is CASSQDAGGDYGYTF.